This T cell receptor beta chain was sequenced in a study of blood T cell repertoires in COVID-19. Original processing methods: The assay estimated nucleated cells by amplifying reference gene primers. Repertoires were generated with immunoSEQ multiplex PCR, while TCRdb's copy carries only in-frame clones and drops some. V, J and clone size derive from that table, while D and trimming were established from the DNA sequence. The table includes roughly 430,000 clones, nearly 90% detected once. This CDR3 comprises 16 residues. Germline V gene data show CDR1 as SGHVS and CDR2 as FNYEAQ. V lost 0 bases to trimming and J lost 5 bases, with 13 bases between them. The age range of participants was about 18 to 100 years, with residence in about 25 US areas. Participant-reported clinical history was the basis for cohort assignment.

Material for sequencing was PBMCs or T cells enriched from blood (not recorded which). The J gene is TRBJ2-2, the V gene TRBV7-6; D may be TRBD2 (5 bases). This sequence was found in a middle-aged woman with acute COVID-19. The CDR3 protein is CASSLASRGITGELFF. CDR3 bases: TGTGCCAGCAGCTTAGCGTCTCGGGGAATAACCGGGGAGCTGTTTTTT.